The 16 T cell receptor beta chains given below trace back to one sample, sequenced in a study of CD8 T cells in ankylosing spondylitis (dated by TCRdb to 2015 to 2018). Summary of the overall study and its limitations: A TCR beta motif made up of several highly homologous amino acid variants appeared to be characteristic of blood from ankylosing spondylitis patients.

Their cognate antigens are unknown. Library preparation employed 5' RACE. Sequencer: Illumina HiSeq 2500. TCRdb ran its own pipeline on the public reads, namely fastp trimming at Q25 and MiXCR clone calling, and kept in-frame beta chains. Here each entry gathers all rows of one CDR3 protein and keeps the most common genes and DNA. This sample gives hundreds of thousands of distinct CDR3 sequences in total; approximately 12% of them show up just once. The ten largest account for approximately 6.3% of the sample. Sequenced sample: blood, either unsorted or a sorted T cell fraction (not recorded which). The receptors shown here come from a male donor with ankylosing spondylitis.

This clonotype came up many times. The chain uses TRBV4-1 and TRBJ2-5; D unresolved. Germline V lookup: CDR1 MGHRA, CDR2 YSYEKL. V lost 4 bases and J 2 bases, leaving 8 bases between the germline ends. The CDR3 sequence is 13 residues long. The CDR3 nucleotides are TGCGCCAGCAGCCCCCCCGTTCAAGAGACCCAGTACTTC. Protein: CASSPPVQETQYF.

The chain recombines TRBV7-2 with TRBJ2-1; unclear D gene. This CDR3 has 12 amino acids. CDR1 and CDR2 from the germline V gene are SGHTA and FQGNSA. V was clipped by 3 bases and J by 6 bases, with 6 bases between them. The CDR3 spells CASSFFRNEQFF. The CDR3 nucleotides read TGTGCCAGCAGCTTTTTTCGCAATGAGCAGTTCTTC.

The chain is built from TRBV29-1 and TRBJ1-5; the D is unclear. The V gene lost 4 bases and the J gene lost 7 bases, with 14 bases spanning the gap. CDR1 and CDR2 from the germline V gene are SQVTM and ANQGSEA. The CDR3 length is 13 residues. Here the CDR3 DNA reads TGCAGCGTTGCGACCGGTAGACGCCAGCCCCAGCATTTT. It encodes CSVATGRRQPQHF.

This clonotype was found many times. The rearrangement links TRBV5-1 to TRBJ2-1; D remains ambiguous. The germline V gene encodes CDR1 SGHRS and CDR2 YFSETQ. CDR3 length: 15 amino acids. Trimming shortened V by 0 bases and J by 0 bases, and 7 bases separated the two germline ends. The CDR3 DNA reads TGCGCCAGCAGCTTGGGGGGAAACTCCTACAATGAGCAGTTCTTC. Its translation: CASSLGGNSYNEQFF.

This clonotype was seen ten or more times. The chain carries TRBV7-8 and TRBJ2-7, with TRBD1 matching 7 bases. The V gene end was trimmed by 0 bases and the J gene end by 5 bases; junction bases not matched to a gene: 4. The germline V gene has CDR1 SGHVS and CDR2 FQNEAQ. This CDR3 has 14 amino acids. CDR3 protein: CASSLAETGNEQYF. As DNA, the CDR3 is TGTGCCAGCAGCTTAGCCGAGACAGGGAACGAGCAGTACTTC.

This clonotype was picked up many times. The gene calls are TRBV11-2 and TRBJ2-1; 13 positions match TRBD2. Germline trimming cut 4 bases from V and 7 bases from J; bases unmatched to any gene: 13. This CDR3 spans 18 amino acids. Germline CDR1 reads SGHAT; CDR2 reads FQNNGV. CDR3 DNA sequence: TGTGCCAGCAGCTCCACTTTTACTAGCGGGAGGGCCCAGAATGAGCAGTTCTTC. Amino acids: CASSSTFTSGRAQNEQFF.

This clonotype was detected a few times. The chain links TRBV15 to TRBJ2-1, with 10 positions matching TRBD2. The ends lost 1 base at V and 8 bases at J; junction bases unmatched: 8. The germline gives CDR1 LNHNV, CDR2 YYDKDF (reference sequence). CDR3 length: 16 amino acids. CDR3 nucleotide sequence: TGTGCCACCAGCAGAGCGGCTAGCGGGAGACCCGATGAGCAGTTCTTC. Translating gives CATSRAASGRPDEQFF.

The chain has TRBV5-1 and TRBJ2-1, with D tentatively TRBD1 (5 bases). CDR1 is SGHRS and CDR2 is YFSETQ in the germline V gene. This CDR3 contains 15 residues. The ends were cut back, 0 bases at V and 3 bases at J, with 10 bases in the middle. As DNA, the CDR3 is TGCGCCAGCAGCTTGGTGGGGCAGGGCTACAATGAGCAGTTCTTC. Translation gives CASSLVGQGYNEQFF.

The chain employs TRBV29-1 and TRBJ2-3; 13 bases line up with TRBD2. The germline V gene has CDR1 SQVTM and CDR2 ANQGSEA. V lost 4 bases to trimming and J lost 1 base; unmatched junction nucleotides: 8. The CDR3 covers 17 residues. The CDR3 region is CSVVDGLAGEGTDTQYF. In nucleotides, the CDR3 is TGCAGCGTTGTGGACGGACTAGCGGGAGAGGGCACAGATACGCAGTATTTT.

CDR3 sequence reads: CASSFSSMNTEAFF. The CDR3 DNA follows: TGTGCCAGCAGCTTTAGCAGCATGAACACTGAAGCTTTCTTT. The rearrangement uses TRBV7-9 and TRBJ1-1, with unresolved D. Germline CDR1 is SEHNR and CDR2 is FQNEAQ (reference sequence). V shed 3 bases and J shed 0 bases, with 8 bases lying between them. The CDR3 has 14 amino acids.

The CDR3 DNA sequence: TGTGCCATCAGTGAGTCGAGGGACAGGGAGGGCGGCTACACCTTC. The encoded protein is CAISESRDREGGYTF. The rearrangement joins TRBV10-3 to TRBJ1-2, with TRBD1 matching 9 bases. The V and J ends lost 0 bases and 8 bases, in that order; junction bases with no gene match: 7. The CDR3 has 15 residues. The germline V gene has CDR1 ENHRY and CDR2 SYGVKD.

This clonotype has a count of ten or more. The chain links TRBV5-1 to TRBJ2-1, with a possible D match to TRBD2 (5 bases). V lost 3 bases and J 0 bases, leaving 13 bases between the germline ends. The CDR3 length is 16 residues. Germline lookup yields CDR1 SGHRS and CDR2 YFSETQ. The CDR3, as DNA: TGCGCCAGCAGCTCCTTACCCGGAGGCTCCTACAATGAGCAGTTCTTC. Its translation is CASSSLPGGSYNEQFF.

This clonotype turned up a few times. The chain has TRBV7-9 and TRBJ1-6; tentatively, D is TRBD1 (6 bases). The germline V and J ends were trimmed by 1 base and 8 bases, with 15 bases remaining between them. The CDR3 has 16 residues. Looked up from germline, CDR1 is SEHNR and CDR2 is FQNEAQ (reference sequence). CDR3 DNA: TGTGCCAGCAGCTTAGGGTCCGGCAGGGGCGATTCACCCCTCCACTTT. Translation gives CASSLGSGRGDSPLHF.

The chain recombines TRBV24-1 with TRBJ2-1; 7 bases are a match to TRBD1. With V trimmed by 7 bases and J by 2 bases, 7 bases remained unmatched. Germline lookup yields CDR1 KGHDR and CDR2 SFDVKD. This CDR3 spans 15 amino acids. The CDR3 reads CATSSSGTAYNEQFF. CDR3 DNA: TGTGCCACCAGCAGTTCAGGGACAGCCTACAATGAGCAGTTCTTC.

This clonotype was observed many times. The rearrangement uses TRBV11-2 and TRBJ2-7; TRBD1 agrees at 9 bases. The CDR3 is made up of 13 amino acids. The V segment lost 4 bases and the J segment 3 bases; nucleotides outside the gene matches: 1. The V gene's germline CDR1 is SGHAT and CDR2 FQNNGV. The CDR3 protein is CASSWGQGYEQYF. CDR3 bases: TGTGCCAGCAGCTGGGGACAGGGCTACGAGCAGTACTTC.

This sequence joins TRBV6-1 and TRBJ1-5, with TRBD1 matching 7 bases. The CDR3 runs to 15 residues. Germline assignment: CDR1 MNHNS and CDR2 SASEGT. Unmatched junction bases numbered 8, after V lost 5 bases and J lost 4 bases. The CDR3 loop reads CASSRWTGGNQPQHF. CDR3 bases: TGTGCCAGCAGTCGTTGGACAGGAGGAAATCAGCCCCAGCATTTT.